The source of this T cell receptor (beta chain) is a study of T-cell reconstitution after alpha-beta-depleted transplantation in children. The TCRbeta library incorporated unique molecular identifiers. In TCRdb, the PCR reads were re-called with MiXCR into one record per CDR3 protein. The sample lists approximately 130,000 distinct CDR3 sequences, about 9.6% occurring once. This clonotype has at least ten counts. Its specificity is not known. The study, taken as a whole, reports: Where some patients showed high TCRbeta diversity at day 60, it came from recipient T cells and thymic progenitors that had survived.

This clonotype originated in a girl less than two years old who had a stem cell transplant for combined immunodeficiency, so the T cells may come from the graft donor. The sample was PBMCs, mostly from graft donor cells, taken 180 days after TCRalphabeta/CD19-depleted stem cell transplant.

Written as DNA, the CDR3 is TGTGCCATCAGTGACGTCAGGGAGGGAGAGACCCAGTACTTC. Translating gives CAISDVREGETQYF. The V gene is TRBV10-3, the J gene TRBJ2-5; TRBD2 matches 7 bases. Trimming took 3 bases from V and 4 from J; bases not matched to a gene: 5. This CDR3 contains 14 residues. Germline V gene sequence: CDR1 ENHRY, CDR2 SYGVKD.